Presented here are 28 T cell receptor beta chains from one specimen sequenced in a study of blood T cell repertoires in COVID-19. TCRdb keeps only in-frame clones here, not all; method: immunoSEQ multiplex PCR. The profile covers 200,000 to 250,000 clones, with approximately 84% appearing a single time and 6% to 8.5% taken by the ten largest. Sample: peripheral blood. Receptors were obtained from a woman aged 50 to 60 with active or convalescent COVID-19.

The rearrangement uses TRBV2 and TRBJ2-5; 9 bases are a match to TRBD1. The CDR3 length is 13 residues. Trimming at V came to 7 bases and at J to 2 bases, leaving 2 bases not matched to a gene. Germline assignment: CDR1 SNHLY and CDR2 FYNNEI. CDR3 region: CASNGQGQETQYF. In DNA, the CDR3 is TGTGCCAGCAATGGACAGGGGCAAGAGACCCAGTACTTC.

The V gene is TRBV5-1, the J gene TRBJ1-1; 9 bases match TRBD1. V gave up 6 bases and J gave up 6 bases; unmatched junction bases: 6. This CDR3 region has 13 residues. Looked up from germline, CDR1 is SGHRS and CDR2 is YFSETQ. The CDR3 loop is CASKTGGVSEAFF. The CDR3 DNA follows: TGCGCCAGCAAAACAGGGGGCGTTTCTGAAGCTTTCTTT.

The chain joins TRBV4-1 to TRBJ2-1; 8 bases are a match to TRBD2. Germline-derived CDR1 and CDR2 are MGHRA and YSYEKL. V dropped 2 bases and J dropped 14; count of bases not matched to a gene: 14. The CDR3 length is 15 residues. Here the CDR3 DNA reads TGCGCCAGCAGCCAACCCCCTGGACTAGCCGCCTGGGAGTTCTTC. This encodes CASSQPPGLAAWEFF.

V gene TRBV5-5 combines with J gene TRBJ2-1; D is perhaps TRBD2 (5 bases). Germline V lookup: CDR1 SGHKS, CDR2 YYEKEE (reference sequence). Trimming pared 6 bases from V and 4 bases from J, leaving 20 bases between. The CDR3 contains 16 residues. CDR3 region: CASILGPASGYNEQFF. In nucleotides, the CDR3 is TGTGCCAGCATACTTGGACCAGCGTCGGGGTACAATGAGCAGTTCTTC.

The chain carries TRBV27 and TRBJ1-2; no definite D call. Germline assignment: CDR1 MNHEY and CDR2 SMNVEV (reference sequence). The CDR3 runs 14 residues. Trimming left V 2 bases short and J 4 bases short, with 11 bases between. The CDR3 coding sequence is TGTGCCAGCAGTTTAGTTGGCAGAGGCTATGGCTACACCTTC. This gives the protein CASSLVGRGYGYTF.

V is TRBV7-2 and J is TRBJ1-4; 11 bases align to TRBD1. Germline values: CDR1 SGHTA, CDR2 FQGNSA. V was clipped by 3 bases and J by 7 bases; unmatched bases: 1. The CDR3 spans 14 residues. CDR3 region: CASSLDRGREKLFF. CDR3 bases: TGTGCCAGCAGCTTGGACAGGGGGCGTGAAAAACTGTTTTTT.

CDR3 sequence (DNA): TGTGCCAGCAGCTTAGGCGGACAGGGCACAGATACGCAGTATTTT. This encodes CASSLGGQGTDTQYF. The chain has TRBV7-3 and TRBJ2-3, with 7 bases fitting TRBD1. Germline-derived CDR1 and CDR2 are SGHTA and FQGTGA. V was clipped by 2 bases and J by 1 base; unmatched bases: 3. The CDR3 length is 15 residues.

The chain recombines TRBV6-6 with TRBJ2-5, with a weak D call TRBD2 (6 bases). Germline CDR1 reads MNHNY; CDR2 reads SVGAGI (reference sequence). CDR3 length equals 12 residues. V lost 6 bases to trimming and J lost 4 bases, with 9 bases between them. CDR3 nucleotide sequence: TGTGCCAGCAGCGGGAGCGTAGAGACCCAGTACTTC. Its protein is CASSGSVETQYF.

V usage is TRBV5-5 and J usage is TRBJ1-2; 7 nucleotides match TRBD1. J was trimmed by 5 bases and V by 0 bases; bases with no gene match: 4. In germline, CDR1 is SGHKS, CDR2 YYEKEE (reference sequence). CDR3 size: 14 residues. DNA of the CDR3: TGTGCCAGCAGCTTGGTTGGGACAGATTATGGCTACACCTTC. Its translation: CASSLVGTDYGYTF.

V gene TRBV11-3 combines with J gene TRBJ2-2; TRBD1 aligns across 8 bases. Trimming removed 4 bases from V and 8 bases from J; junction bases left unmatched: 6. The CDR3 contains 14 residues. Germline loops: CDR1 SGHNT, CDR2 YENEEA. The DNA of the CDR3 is TGTGCCAGCAGCTACAGGGGGAGGTCGGGGGAGCTGTTTTTT. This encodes CASSYRGRSGELFF.

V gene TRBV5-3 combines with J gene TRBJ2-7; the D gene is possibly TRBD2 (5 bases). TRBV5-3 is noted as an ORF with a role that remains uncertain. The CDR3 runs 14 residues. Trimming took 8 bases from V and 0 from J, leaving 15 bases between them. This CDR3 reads CASLTLGSSYEQYV. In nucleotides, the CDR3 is TGTGCCAGCCTCACCCTGGGGAGCTCCTACGAGCAGTACGTC.

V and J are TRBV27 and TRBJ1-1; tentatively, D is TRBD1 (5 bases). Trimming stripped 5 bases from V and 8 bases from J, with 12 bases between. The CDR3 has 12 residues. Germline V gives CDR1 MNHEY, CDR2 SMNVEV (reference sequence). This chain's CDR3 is CASSRGTSEAFF. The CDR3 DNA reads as TGTGCCAGCAGTCGGGGGACCTCAGAAGCTTTCTTT.

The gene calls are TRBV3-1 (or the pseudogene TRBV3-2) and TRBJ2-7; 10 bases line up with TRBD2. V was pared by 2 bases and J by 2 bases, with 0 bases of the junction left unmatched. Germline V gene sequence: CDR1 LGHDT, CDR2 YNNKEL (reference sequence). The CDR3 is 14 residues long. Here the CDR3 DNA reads TGTGCCAGCAGCCAAACTAGCGGGACCTACGAGCAGTACTTC. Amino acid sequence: CASSQTSGTYEQYF.

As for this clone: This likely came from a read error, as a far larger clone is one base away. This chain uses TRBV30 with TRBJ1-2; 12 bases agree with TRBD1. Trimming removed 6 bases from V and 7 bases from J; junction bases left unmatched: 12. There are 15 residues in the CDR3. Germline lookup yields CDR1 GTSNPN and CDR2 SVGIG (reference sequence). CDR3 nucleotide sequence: TGTGCCTGTTATAAAAAGGGGACAGGGGGCTCTGGCTACACCTTC. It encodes CACYKKGTGGSGYTF.

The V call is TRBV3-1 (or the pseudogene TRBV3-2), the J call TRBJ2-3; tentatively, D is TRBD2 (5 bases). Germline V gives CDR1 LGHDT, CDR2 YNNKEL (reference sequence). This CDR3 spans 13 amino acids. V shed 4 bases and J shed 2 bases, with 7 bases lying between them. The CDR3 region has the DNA TGTGCCAGCAGCCCCGGGGTCACAGATACGCAGTATTTT. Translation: CASSPGVTDTQYF.

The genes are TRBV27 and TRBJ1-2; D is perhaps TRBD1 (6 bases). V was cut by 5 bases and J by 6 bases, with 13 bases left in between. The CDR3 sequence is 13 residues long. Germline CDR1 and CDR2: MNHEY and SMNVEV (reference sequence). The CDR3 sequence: CASSIQGIHGYTF. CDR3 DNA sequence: TGTGCCAGCAGTATACAGGGAATCCATGGCTACACCTTC.

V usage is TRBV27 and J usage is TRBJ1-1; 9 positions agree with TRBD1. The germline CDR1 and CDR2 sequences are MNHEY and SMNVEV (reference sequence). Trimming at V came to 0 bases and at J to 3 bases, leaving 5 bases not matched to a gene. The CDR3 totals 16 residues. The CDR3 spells CASSLSQGARDTEAFF. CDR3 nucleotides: TGTGCCAGCAGTTTATCACAGGGGGCGCGGGACACTGAAGCTTTCTTT.

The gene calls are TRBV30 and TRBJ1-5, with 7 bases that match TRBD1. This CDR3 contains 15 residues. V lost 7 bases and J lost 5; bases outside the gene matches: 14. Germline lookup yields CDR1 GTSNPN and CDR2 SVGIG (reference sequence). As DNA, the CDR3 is TGTGCCTATAAACCACAGGGGTGGGAGGATCAGCCCCAGCATTTT. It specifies CAYKPQGWEDQPQHF.

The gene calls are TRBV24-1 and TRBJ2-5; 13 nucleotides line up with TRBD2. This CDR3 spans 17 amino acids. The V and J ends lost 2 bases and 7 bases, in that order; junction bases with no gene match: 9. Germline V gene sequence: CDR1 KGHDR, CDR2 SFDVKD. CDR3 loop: CATSDSRLAGGRGTQYF. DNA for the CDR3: TGTGCCACCAGTGATTCCAGACTAGCGGGAGGCCGGGGGACCCAGTACTTC.

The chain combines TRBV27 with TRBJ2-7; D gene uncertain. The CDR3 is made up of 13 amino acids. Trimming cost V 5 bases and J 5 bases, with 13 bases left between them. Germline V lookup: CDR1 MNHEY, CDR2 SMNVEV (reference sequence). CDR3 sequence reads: CASSPSRVHEQYF. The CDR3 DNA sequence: TGTGCCAGCAGTCCATCTCGGGTGCACGAGCAGTACTTC.

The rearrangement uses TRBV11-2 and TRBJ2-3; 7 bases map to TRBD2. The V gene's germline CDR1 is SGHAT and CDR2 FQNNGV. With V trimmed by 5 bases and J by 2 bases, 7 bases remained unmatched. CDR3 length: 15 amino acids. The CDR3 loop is CASSLRGSFTDTQYF. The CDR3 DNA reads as TGTGCCAGCAGCCTCCGCGGGAGCTTCACAGATACGCAGTATTTT.

CDR3 amino acids: CASSRGGGASYNEQFF. DNA of the CDR3: TGTGCCAGCAGCCGGGGCGGGGGGGCTTCCTACAATGAGCAGTTCTTC. This chain links TRBV4-2 with TRBJ2-1, with 9 bases aligning to TRBD2. The trim removed 4 bases at V and 1 base at J, leaving 5 bases unmatched. The CDR3 runs to 16 residues. CDR1 is LGHNA and CDR2 is YNFKEQ in the germline V gene.

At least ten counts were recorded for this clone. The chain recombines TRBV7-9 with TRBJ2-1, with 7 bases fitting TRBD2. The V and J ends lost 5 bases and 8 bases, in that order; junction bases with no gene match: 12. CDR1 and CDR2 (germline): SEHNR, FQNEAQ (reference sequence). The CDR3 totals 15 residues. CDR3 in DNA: TGTGCCAGCAGCCTGTACCTTAGCGGGTGGTATGAGCAGTTCTTC. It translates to CASSLYLSGWYEQFF.

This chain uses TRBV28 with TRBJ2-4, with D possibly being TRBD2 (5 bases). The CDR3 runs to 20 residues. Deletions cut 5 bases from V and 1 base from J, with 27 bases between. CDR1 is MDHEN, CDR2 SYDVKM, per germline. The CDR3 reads CASSPNPRRSGRSAKNIQYF. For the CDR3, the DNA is TGTGCCAGCAGTCCAAATCCGAGGAGGTCAGGAAGGTCGGCCAAAAACATTCAGTACTTC.

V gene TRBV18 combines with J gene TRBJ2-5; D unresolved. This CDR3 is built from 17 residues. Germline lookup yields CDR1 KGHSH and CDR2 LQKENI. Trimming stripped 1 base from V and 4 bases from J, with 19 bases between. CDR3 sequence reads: CASSPLKSRESVETQYF. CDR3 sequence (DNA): TGTGCCAGCTCACCACTCAAATCCCGAGAAAGCGTAGAGACCCAGTACTTC.

The CDR3 nucleotides read TGCGCCAGCAGCTTGGAGGGCAGGGTGAGCTATGGCTACACCTTC. Translation: CASSLEGRVSYGYTF. This chain connects TRBV5-1 to TRBJ1-2, with D tentatively TRBD1 (5 bases). The V gene's germline CDR1 is SGHRS and CDR2 YFSETQ. V dropped 0 bases and J dropped 4 bases, with 13 bases sitting between them. CDR3 length: 15 amino acids.

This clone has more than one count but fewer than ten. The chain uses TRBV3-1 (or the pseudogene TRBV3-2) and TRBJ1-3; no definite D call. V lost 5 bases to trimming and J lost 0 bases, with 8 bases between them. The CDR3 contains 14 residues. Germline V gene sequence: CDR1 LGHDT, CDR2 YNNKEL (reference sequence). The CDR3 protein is CASSGRSSGNTIYF. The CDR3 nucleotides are TGTGCCAGCAGCGGGAGGAGCTCTGGAAACACCATATATTTT.

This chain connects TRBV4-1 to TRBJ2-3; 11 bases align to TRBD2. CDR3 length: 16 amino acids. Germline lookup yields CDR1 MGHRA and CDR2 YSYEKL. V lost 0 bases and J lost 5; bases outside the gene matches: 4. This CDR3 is CASSQETSGVGDTQYF. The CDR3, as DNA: TGCGCCAGCAGCCAAGAGACTAGCGGGGTGGGAGATACGCAGTATTTT.